This TCR beta chain came from a study of regulatory T cells in long-lasting Graves disease. This clonotype was counted ten times or more. Documented time point: newly diagnosed GD, antithyroid drugs for less than 3 months. The TCR library was prepared using RNA isolated from PBMCs. CDR3-region Arm-PCR and iRepertoire HTBI primers produced the TCR beta libraries. TCRdb independently ran MiXCR on the multiplex PCR reads; one entry per CDR3 protein. The table has more than 350,000 distinct CDR3 sequences, about 15% seen once; the top ten hold around 17%. Germline V gene data show CDR1 as LNHNV and CDR2 as YYDKDF (reference sequence). The J segment lost 7 bases and the V segment lost 3 bases, leaving 4 bases of the junction unmatched. CDR3 length: 13 residues. These data are also associated with another study on T cells in Graves' hyperthyroidism and ophthalmopathy.

Sequenced here: peripheral blood mononuclear cells (PBMCs), sampled at new diagnosis, from a patient treated with antithyroid drugs. V gene TRBV15 combines with J gene TRBJ1-1, with 8 bases fitting TRBD1. The receptor was derived from a woman in her thirties with Graves disease. CDR3 nucleotide sequence: TGTGCCACCAGCAGCGGGACAGGCAATGAAGCTTTCTTT. Translating gives CATSSGTGNEAFF.